A single sample is the source of the 21 T cell receptor beta chains below, sequenced in a study of cytomegalovirus exposure and HLA in healthy donors. Researchers ran the PCR with 60 Vbeta and 13 Jbeta primers. Data came from immunoSEQ multiplex PCR; TCRdb stores just in-frame clones and leaves some out. The sample includes 230,000 or so clones, around 90% of them seen just once. The sequenced sample was PBMCs. These receptors all stem from a girl aged 2 to 10 in good health and CMV-seronegative.

This chain links TRBV2 with TRBJ1-5; D not resolved. This CDR3 region has 15 residues. The V and J ends lost 7 bases and 15 bases respectively, with 28 bases between them. CDR1 and CDR2 (germline): SNHLY, FYNNEI. Here the CDR3 DNA reads TGTGCCAGCATGACCCCGGGGAGTCCGAGCGAACGGCGGCATTTT. Its protein product is CASMTPGSPSERRHF. The variable domain in full, with the rest retrieved from reference TRBV2 and TRBJ1-5, is EPEVTQTPSHQVTQMGQEVILRCVPISNHLYFYWYRQILGQKVEFLVSFYNNEISEKSEIFDDQFSVERPDGSNFTLKIRSTKLEDSAMYFCASMTPGSPSERRHFGDGTRLSIL.

J is TRBJ1-2 and V is TRBV5-1; D is uncertain. V was clipped by 1 base and J by 4 bases, with 11 bases between them. There are 14 residues in the CDR3. Germline CDR1 reads SGHRS; CDR2 reads YFSETQ. The DNA for the CDR3 is TGCGCCAGCAGCTTGTATCGGTTTGGCTATGGCTACACCTTC. As protein: CASSLYRFGYGYTF.

The chain is built from TRBV7-9 and TRBJ1-3, with no clear D. The germline CDR1 and CDR2 sequences are SEHNR and FQNEAQ (reference sequence). The V end lost 7 bases, the J end lost 1 base, and 14 bases lay between the germline ends. This CDR3 has 15 amino acids. Here the CDR3 reads CASNAGGSSGNTIYF. The CDR3 coding sequence is TGTGCCAGCAACGCCGGAGGGAGTTCTGGAAACACCATATATTTT. Supplemented by reference TRBV7-9 and TRBJ1-3, the full variable domain reads DTGVSQNPRHKITKRGQNVTFRCDPISEHNRLYWYRQTLGQGPEFLTYFQNEAQLEKSRLLSDRFSAERPKGSFSTLEIQRTEQGDSAMYLCASNAGGSSGNTIYFGEGSWLTVV.

This chain uses TRBV6-6 with TRBJ2-7; 7 nucleotides match TRBD1. V was pared by 6 bases and J by 3 bases, with 5 bases of the junction left unmatched. The CDR3 runs to 13 residues. CDR1 is MNHNY and CDR2 is SVGAGI in the germline V gene (reference sequence). CDR3 amino acids: CASSSGQIYEQYF. The CDR3 DNA follows: TGTGCCAGCAGCTCGGGACAGATCTACGAGCAGTACTTC.

This clone has a single count. Other DNA sequences in the same sample also yield this CDR3. The J gene is TRBJ1-1, the V gene TRBV6-1, with D unclear. Germline CDR1 is MNHNS and CDR2 is SASEGT. The CDR3 has 13 residues. Trimming cost V 0 bases and J 2 bases, with 4 bases left between them. The CDR3 region is CASSEAGNTEAFF. The CDR3 DNA reads TGTGCCAGCAGTGAAGCCGGTAACACTGAAGCTTTCTTT.

This clone was detected only once. The chain is built from TRBV10-3 and TRBJ1-2, with TRBD1 matching over 8 bases. The length of the CDR3 is 20 residues. Germline-derived CDR1 and CDR2 are ENHRY and SYGVKD. After removal of 2 bases from V and 0 bases from J, the junction contained 17 bases not matched to a gene. CDR3 residues: CAISEPTGEQRSSANYGYTF. The DNA of the CDR3 is TGTGCCATCAGTGAGCCGACAGGGGAACAAAGAAGCTCGGCTAACTATGGCTACACCTTC.

This chain joins TRBV2 and TRBJ1-1; D unresolved. The CDR3 runs 14 residues. The germline CDR1 and CDR2 sequences are SNHLY and FYNNEI. With 4 bases removed from V and 5 bases from J, the gap between germline ends came to 14 bases. Here the CDR3 reads CASSAERRGTEAFF. In DNA form, the CDR3 reads TGTGCCAGCAGTGCAGAGAGACGGGGTACTGAAGCTTTCTTT.

The genes are TRBV6-1 and TRBJ2-3; 7 nucleotides agree with TRBD2. The V and J ends lost 7 bases and 4 bases, in that order; junction bases with no gene match: 2. This CDR3 comprises 12 residues. Germline CDR1 MNHNS, CDR2 SASEGT. As DNA, the CDR3 is TGTGCCAGCACAGGGAGGGCAGATACGCAGTATTTT. This encodes CASTGRADTQYF.

The CDR3 is CASRFPGVETQYF. CDR3 nucleotides: TGTGCCAGCAGGTTCCCGGGAGTAGAGACCCAGTACTTC. This chain connects TRBV5-6 to TRBJ2-5; possibly TRBD2 for D (6 bases). Trimming left V 5 bases short and J 4 bases short, with 12 bases between. The CDR3 consists of 13 residues. Germline CDR1 reads SGHDT; CDR2 reads YYEEEE.

This chain links TRBV30 with TRBJ1-4; unclear D gene. CDR1 GTSNPN and CDR2 SVGIG come from the germline V gene (reference sequence). CDR3 length: 13 residues. Trimming removed 4 bases at V and 0 bases at J, with 6 bases between. The CDR3 spells CAWTEATNEKLFF. CDR3 nucleotides: TGTGCCTGGACGGAGGCAACTAATGAAAAACTGTTTTTT. Drawing the rest from reference TRBV30 and TRBJ1-4, the complete variable domain is SQTIHQWPATLVQPVGSPLSLECTVEGTSNPNLYWYRQAAGRGLQLLFYSVGIGQISSEVPQNLSASRPQDRQFILSSKKLLLSDSGFYLCAWTEATNEKLFFGSGTQLSVL.

The V and J genes are TRBV10-2 and TRBJ1-5, with D possibly being TRBD1 (6 bases). Germline-derived CDR1 and CDR2 are WSHSY and SAAADI. The CDR3 is made up of 14 amino acids. V lost 6 bases to trimming and J lost 0 bases, with 9 bases between them. This chain's CDR3 is CASSEQGSNQPQHF. The CDR3 DNA sequence: TGCGCCAGCAGCGAACAGGGTAGCAATCAGCCCCAGCATTTT.

The V and J genes are TRBV30 and TRBJ1-5; D gene uncertain. Trimming stripped 3 bases from V and 3 bases from J, with 15 bases between. This CDR3 is 15 amino acids long. Germline assignment: CDR1 GTSNPN and CDR2 SVGIG (reference sequence). The CDR3 coding sequence is TGTGCCTGGAGGGCTACGGGCGGGGTCAATCAGCCCCAGCATTTT. Amino acid sequence: CAWRATGGVNQPQHF.

Concerning this clone itself: In the same sample, other DNA sequences code for this CDR3. This chain's CDR3 is CASSLGGGQPQHF. The CDR3 DNA follows: TGCGCCAGCAGCTTGGGAGGGGGTCAGCCCCAGCATTTT. The chain uses TRBV5-1 and TRBJ1-5, with TRBD1 as a possible D gene (6 bases). Looked up from germline, CDR1 is SGHRS and CDR2 is YFSETQ. With 0 bases removed from V and 6 bases from J, the gap between germline ends came to 7 bases. This CDR3 comprises 13 residues.

This clone was counted a few times. The CDR3 DNA reads TGTGCCAGCAGCACAGAAGAAGGCTACACCTTC. This gives the protein CASSTEEGYTF. The chain uses TRBV7-9 and TRBJ1-2; no firm D call. In germline, CDR1 is SEHNR, CDR2 FQNEAQ (reference sequence). This CDR3 spans 11 amino acids. The ends were cut back, 5 bases at V and 8 bases at J, with 9 bases in the middle. Complete variable domain (other parts from reference TRBV7-9 and TRBJ1-2): DTGVSQNPRHKITKRGQNVTFRCDPISEHNRLYWYRQTLGQGPEFLTYFQNEAQLEKSRLLSDRFSAERPKGSFSTLEIQRTEQGDSAMYLCASSTEEGYTFGSGTRLTVV.

The rearrangement links TRBV5-1 to TRBJ1-5; D is undetermined. Germline-derived CDR1 and CDR2 are SGHRS and YFSETQ. The V gene lost 0 bases and the J gene lost 6 bases, with 10 bases spanning the gap. CDR3 length: 14 amino acids. The CDR3 nucleotides read TGCGCCAGCAGCTTGGGCCCCGCCGGTCAGCCCCAGCATTTT. Protein: CASSLGPAGQPQHF.

This sequence joins TRBV7-2 and TRBJ2-4; TRBD1 agrees at 8 bases. CDR3 length equals 15 residues. Germline CDR1 is SGHTA and CDR2 is FQGNSA. Losses at the gene ends were 5 bases for V and 1 base for J; bases not matched to a gene: 4. The CDR3 is CASSPDRVAKNIQYF. CDR3 nucleotide sequence: TGTGCCAGCAGCCCGGACAGGGTTGCCAAAAACATTCAGTACTTC.

The chain uses TRBV30 and TRBJ2-1; possible D gene TRBD2, 5 bases. V was cut by 0 bases and J by 5 bases, with 14 bases left in between. CDR3 length equals 15 residues. The germline V gene encodes CDR1 GTSNPN and CDR2 SVGIG (reference sequence). For the CDR3, the DNA is TGTGCCTGGAGTGTTTCATTTCGGGGTAACAATGAGCAGTTCTTC. Encoded protein: CAWSVSFRGNNEQFF.

The CDR3 spells CASRHPTGGTDTQYF. The CDR3 coding sequence is TGTGCCAGCCGCCATCCGACAGGGGGAACAGATACGCAGTATTTT. The chain links TRBV13 to TRBJ2-3; 9 positions agree with TRBD1. The CDR3 runs to 15 residues. Trimming cost V 8 bases and J 3 bases; bases outside gene matches: 9. CDR1 and CDR2 (germline): PRHDT, FYEKMQ (reference sequence). Together with reference TRBV13 and TRBJ2-3, the CDR3 gives the full variable domain: AAGVIQSPRHLIKEKRETATLKCYPIPRHDTVYWYQQGPGQDPQFLISFYEKMQSDKGSIPDRFSAQQFSDYHSELNMSSLELGDSALYFCASRHPTGGTDTQYFGPGTRLTVL.

V and J are TRBV29-1 and TRBJ1-2, with unresolved D. V lost 4 bases and J 7 bases, leaving 7 bases between the germline ends. Germline lookup yields CDR1 SQVTM and CDR2 ANQGSEA. The CDR3 totals 10 residues. CDR3 sequence reads: CSVGELGYTF. DNA of the CDR3: TGCAGCGTTGGTGAGCTTGGCTACACCTTC.

V is TRBV28 and J is TRBJ2-7; 9 bases are shared with TRBD1. Looked up from germline, CDR1 is MDHEN and CDR2 is SYDVKM. The CDR3 totals 16 residues. Germline trimming cut 1 base from V and 0 bases from J; bases unmatched to any gene: 4. CDR3 protein: CASSLFGTGRSYEQYF. The CDR3 nucleotides read TGTGCCAGCAGTTTATTCGGGACAGGGCGCTCCTACGAGCAGTACTTC.

This clone was recorded once. The rearrangement links TRBV7-9 to TRBJ1-4; no clear D. The CDR3 has 14 amino acids. CDR1 and CDR2 (germline): SEHNR, FQNEAQ (reference sequence). The V gene lost 2 bases and the J gene lost 3 bases, with 7 bases spanning the gap. DNA of the CDR3: TGTGCCAGCAGCTTAACGTCGGCTAATGAAAAACTGTTTTTT. This gives the protein CASSLTSANEKLFF.